This T cell receptor beta chain was retrieved from a study of T cells in Graves' hyperthyroidism and ophthalmopathy. From RNA transcripts, TCR beta CDR3 regions were amplified. When the TCR CDR3 underwent first-round RT-PCR, the HTBI primer set was used. TCRdb re-derived calls from the multiplex PCR reads in MiXCR, one entry per CDR3 protein. Here the sample spans 690,000 or so distinct CDR3 sequences, 18% being singletons. This clonotype has more than one count but fewer than ten. V dropped 4 bases and J dropped 6; count of bases not matched to a gene: 3. The CDR3 length is 13 residues. The germline V gene has CDR1 SEHNR and CDR2 FQNEAQ (reference sequence). Drawn at first hyperthyroidism diagnosis, the blood sample preceded any ophthalmopathy symptoms.

Sample: blood. This TCR derives from a woman aged 45 to 65 with Graves' hyperthyroidism that later progressed to Graves' ophthalmopathy. This chain uses TRBV7-9 with TRBJ2-4; 7 bases align to TRBD1. CDR3: CASSSRQGNIQYF. CDR3 nucleotides: TGTGCCAGCAGCTCCCGACAGGGAAACATTCAGTACTTC.